One sample yielded the 26 T cell receptor beta chains listed below, sequenced in a study of blood T cell repertoires in COVID-19. TCRdb's copy holds only in-frame clones and misses some; the assay was immunoSEQ multiplex PCR. The sample includes about 200,000 clones, roughly 88% of them seen just once. The sequenced material came from peripheral blood. The receptors were sampled from a man in his forties with acute or convalescent COVID-19.

The chain employs TRBV4-3 and TRBJ2-1; TRBD2 might be the D (5 bases). Germline V gene sequence: CDR1 LGHNA, CDR2 YSLEER. There are 15 residues in the CDR3. V was shortened by 0 bases and J by 3 bases, with 9 bases between the two germline ends. For the CDR3, the DNA is TGCGCCAGCAGCCAAGATGGGAGTCGCTACAATGAGCAGTTCTTC. Its translation: CASSQDGSRYNEQFF.

The chain uses TRBV7-2 and TRBJ2-1; 8 bases agree with TRBD2. The length of the CDR3 is 14 residues. Unmatched junction bases numbered 4, after V lost 2 bases and J lost 7 bases. The V gene's germline CDR1 is SGHTA and CDR2 FQGNSA. CDR3 DNA sequence: TGTGCCAGCAGCTTATTCGCTAGCGGGAATGAGCAGTTCTTC. Amino acid sequence: CASSLFASGNEQFF.

This sequence joins TRBV21-1 and TRBJ1-1; the table's D call, TRBD1, has no DNA check behind it. TRBV21-1 is an annotated pseudogene. The CDR3 length is 18 residues. CDR3 amino acids: CASSIKGQGAEGYTEAFF. CDR3 DNA: TGTGCCAGCAGCATTAAGGGCCAGGGGGCTGAAGGGTACACTGAAGCTTTCTTT.

The J gene is TRBJ2-1, the V gene TRBV19, with 12 bases fitting TRBD2. This CDR3 spans 16 amino acids. The germline V gene encodes CDR1 LNHDA and CDR2 SQIVND (reference sequence). The V gene end was trimmed by 3 bases and the J gene end by 8 bases; junction bases not matched to a gene: 8. CDR3 sequence (DNA): TGTGCCAGTAGTATGTTGACTAGCGGGAGTTTCGATGAGCAGTTCTTC. Translating gives CASSMLTSGSFDEQFF.

The V call is TRBV10-3, the J call TRBJ1-5; D may be TRBD1 (5 bases). This CDR3 contains 14 residues. Germline CDR1 is ENHRY and CDR2 is SYGVKD. The V end was cut by 4 bases, the J end by 10 bases, with 17 bases between. The CDR3 protein is CAISGEGTSRPQHF. The CDR3 region has the DNA TGTGCCATCAGTGGGGAGGGGACCTCCCGACCCCAGCATTTT.

The chain links TRBV10-3 to TRBJ2-5; 8 bases fit TRBD2. Germline assignment: CDR1 ENHRY and CDR2 SYGVKD. The CDR3 consists of 19 residues. Trimming cost V 0 bases and J 4 bases; bases outside gene matches: 16. This CDR3 is CAISESLGVSGSGGETQYF. Here the CDR3 DNA reads TGTGCCATCAGTGAGTCGCTGGGGGTAAGCGGGAGCGGTGGAGAGACCCAGTACTTC.

V gene TRBV7-9 combines with J gene TRBJ1-2; D is undetermined. Germline assignment: CDR1 SEHNR and CDR2 FQNEAQ (reference sequence). The length of the CDR3 is 15 residues. Between the trimmed V and J ends, which lost 5 bases and 4 bases, there was a span of 17 bases. This CDR3 reads CASSREGGETYGYTF. The CDR3 DNA is TGTGCCAGCAGCCGGGAGGGCGGCGAGACCTATGGCTACACCTTC.

This rearrangement joins TRBV6-5 to TRBJ1-2; possible D gene TRBD1, 6 bases. Germline assignment: CDR1 MNHEY and CDR2 SVGAGI. V was trimmed by 2 bases and J by 8 bases, leaving 15 bases between them. CDR3 length equals 14 residues. DNA for the CDR3: TGTGCCAGCAGTTACCGAAGGACAGCTGGCGGCTACACCTTC. Translated: CASSYRRTAGGYTF.

The chain combines TRBV10-3 with TRBJ2-7, with 11 positions matching TRBD1. CDR3 size: 13 residues. Trimming at V came to 10 bases and at J to 3 bases, leaving 5 bases not matched to a gene. Germline V lookup: CDR1 ENHRY, CDR2 SYGVKD. As DNA, the CDR3 is TGTGCCACCGGACAGGGGGCAGACTACGAGCAGTACTTC. This codes for CATGQGADYEQYF.

The chain has TRBV9 and TRBJ1-5; the D is unclear. In germline, CDR1 is SGDLS, CDR2 YYNGEE. Trimming removed 5 bases from V and 5 bases from J, with 20 bases in between. The CDR3 runs to 16 residues. The CDR3 bases are TGTGCCAGCAGTCCTGAGGGCATGTGGCCCGATCAGCCCCAGCATTTT. This gives the protein CASSPEGMWPDQPQHF.

The chain combines TRBV27 with TRBJ1-2, with a possible D match to TRBD1 (6 bases). The CDR3 covers 12 residues. Germline V gene sequence: CDR1 MNHEY, CDR2 SMNVEV (reference sequence). V dropped 5 bases and J dropped 6 bases, with 10 bases sitting between them. The DNA for the CDR3 is TGTGCCAGCAGTCAACAGGGACATGGCTACACCTTC. Encoded protein: CASSQQGHGYTF.

The sample holds a few counts of this clone. The V and J genes are TRBV11-1 and TRBJ1-1; D unclear. Germline assignment: CDR1 SGHAT and CDR2 FQDESV (reference sequence). V lost 4 bases and J lost 1, with 10 bases in between. This CDR3 contains 14 residues. The CDR3 loop is CASSSSYGNTEAFF. CDR3 sequence (DNA): TGTGCCAGCAGCTCCAGTTATGGGAACACTGAAGCTTTCTTT.

The J gene is TRBJ1-2, the V gene TRBV3-1 (or the pseudogene TRBV3-2), with 7 bases that match TRBD1. After removal of 4 bases from V and 7 bases from J, the junction contained 9 bases not matched to a gene. The CDR3 consists of 14 residues. Germline-derived CDR1 and CDR2 are LGHDT and YNNKEL (reference sequence). Written as DNA, the CDR3 is TGTGCCAGCAGCCCCCGAGACAGGGAAAGTGGCTACACCTTC. Protein: CASSPRDRESGYTF.

This clone was detected a few times. The chain is built from TRBV2 and TRBJ1-4; tentative D call: TRBD1 (6 bases). CDR3 size: 16 residues. V was clipped by 4 bases and J by 0 bases, with 12 bases between them. Germline V gene lookup returns CDR1 SNHLY and CDR2 FYNNEI. DNA of the CDR3: TGTGCCAGCAGTGCAGGGGCCGATGCAACTAATGAAAAACTGTTTTTT. Residues: CASSAGADATNEKLFF.

The chain combines TRBV7-2 with TRBJ1-1; 8 bases match TRBD1. The length of the CDR3 is 15 residues. Germline trimming cut 1 base from V and 7 bases from J; bases unmatched to any gene: 8. Germline-derived CDR1 and CDR2 are SGHTA and FQGNSA. The CDR3 DNA sequence: TGTGCCAGCAGCTTAGTTGGGACAGGTACCAATGAAGCTTTCTTT. Its translation is CASSLVGTGTNEAFF.

DNA of the CDR3: TGTGCCAGCAGGTCCGCCTACAATGAGCAGTTCTTC. It is translated as CASRSAYNEQFF. V is TRBV6-5 and J is TRBJ2-1; unclear D gene. CDR3 size: 12 residues. Germline CDR1 is MNHEY and CDR2 is SVGAGI. Trimming removed 6 bases from V and 2 bases from J, with 5 bases in between.

J is TRBJ1-1 and V is TRBV12-3 or TRBV12-4; TRBD1 agrees at 7 bases. Unmatched junction bases numbered 4, after V lost 5 bases and J lost 4 bases. This CDR3 is built from 13 residues. CDR3 region: CASSPQGFTEAFF. CDR3 nucleotide sequence: TGTGCCAGCAGTCCACAGGGGTTCACTGAAGCTTTCTTT.

This clone was observed a handful of times. For the CDR3, the DNA is TGTGCCAGCACCGGGGGACGGAGCTATGGCTACACCTTC. It yields the protein CASTGGRSYGYTF. This chain joins TRBV28 and TRBJ1-2, with D possibly being TRBD1 (5 bases). The CDR3 consists of 13 residues. The ends were cut back, 7 bases at V and 4 bases at J, with 13 bases in the middle. From germline, CDR1 is MDHEN and CDR2 SYDVKM.

The rearrangement uses TRBV25-1 and TRBJ1-5; TRBD1 might be the D (5 bases). The CDR3 has 15 residues. The V gene's germline CDR1 is MGHDK and CDR2 SYGVNS. V was trimmed by 4 bases and J by 1 base, leaving 11 bases between them. This chain's CDR3 is CASSGWGDSNQPQHF. CDR3 nucleotide sequence: TGTGCCAGCAGTGGCTGGGGGGACAGCAATCAGCCCCAGCATTTT.

The J gene is TRBJ1-1, the V gene TRBV7-2, with 7 bases aligning to TRBD1. There are 15 residues in the CDR3. CDR1 SGHTA and CDR2 FQGNSA come from the germline V gene. The trim removed 3 bases at V and 8 bases at J, leaving 12 bases unmatched. Here the CDR3 reads CASSLNTGVRSEAFF. In DNA form, the CDR3 reads TGTGCCAGCAGCTTGAACACAGGGGTTCGATCAGAAGCTTTCTTT. The full variable domain, completed using reference TRBV7-2 and TRBJ1-1, is GAGVSQSPSNKVTEKGKDVELRCDPISGHTALYWYRQSLGQGLEFLIYFQGNSAPDKSGLPSDRFSAERTGGSVSTLTIQRTQQEDSAVYLCASSLNTGVRSEAFFGQGTRLTVV.

The rearrangement uses TRBV30 and TRBJ1-5; D not certain. Trimming left V 0 bases short and J 4 bases short, with 7 bases between. CDR3 length: 13 residues. Germline lookup yields CDR1 GTSNPN and CDR2 SVGIG (reference sequence). The CDR3 bases are TGTGCCTGGAGTGTACTAGGAAATCAGCCCCAGCATTTT. The encoded protein is CAWSVLGNQPQHF.

V and J are TRBV7-2 and TRBJ2-3; TRBD2 agrees at 10 bases. The CDR3 length is 17 residues. From germline, CDR1 is SGHTA and CDR2 FQGNSA. V shed 3 bases and J 5 bases; nucleotides not matched to a gene: 11. The CDR3, as DNA: TGTGCCAGCAGCTTGACTCTCCTAGCGGGAGTCGAAGATACGCAGTATTTT. This translates into CASSLTLLAGVEDTQYF.

The rearrangement joins TRBV7-6 to TRBJ1-1; D gene unclear. This CDR3 has 13 amino acids. V was pared by 5 bases and J by 5 bases, with 12 bases between. Germline loops: CDR1 SGHVS, CDR2 FNYEAQ. The CDR3 region has the DNA TGTGCCAGCAGCCCCGGCGGTGGAACTGAAGCTTTCTTT. Protein: CASSPGGGTEAFF.

The chain uses TRBV7-2 and TRBJ2-5, with D tentatively TRBD1 (6 bases). The CDR3 is 14 residues long. Trimming removed 0 bases from V and 5 bases from J, with 10 bases in between. Germline V gene data show CDR1 as SGHTA and CDR2 as FQGNSA. The CDR3 reads CASSLAQGTETQYF. The CDR3 bases are TGTGCCAGCAGCTTAGCACAGGGAACGGAGACCCAGTACTTC. Full variable domain (remainder filled in from reference TRBV7-2 and TRBJ2-5): GAGVSQSPSNKVTEKGKDVELRCDPISGHTALYWYRQSLGQGLEFLIYFQGNSAPDKSGLPSDRFSAERTGGSVSTLTIQRTQQEDSAVYLCASSLAQGTETQYFGPGTRLLVL.

This clone occurred once. CDR3 sequence: CASRLAANTGELFF. CDR3 DNA: TGTGCCAGCAGACTAGCAGCGAACACCGGGGAGCTGTTTTTT. The chain has TRBV27 and TRBJ2-2, with a weak D call TRBD2 (6 bases). The germline V gene has CDR1 MNHEY and CDR2 SMNVEV (reference sequence). V lost 6 bases and J 0 bases, leaving 8 bases between the germline ends. This CDR3 has 14 residues.

The V gene is TRBV5-1, the J gene TRBJ2-1, with TRBD2 as a possible D gene (5 bases). The length of the CDR3 is 14 residues. With 0 bases removed from V and 6 bases from J, the gap between germline ends came to 10 bases. CDR1 and CDR2 (germline): SGHRS, YFSETQ. Here the CDR3 reads CASSLATSLNEQFF. The DNA of the CDR3 is TGCGCCAGCAGCTTGGCCACTAGTCTCAATGAGCAGTTCTTC.